The 4 T cell receptor beta chains listed next were all sequenced from one sample in a study of blood T cell repertoires in COVID-19. Here immunoSEQ multiplex PCR was the method, and the copy in TCRdb shows in-frame clones only, minus some. The data contain 200,000 to 250,000 clones, around 86% of them singletons. The sequenced material came from peripheral blood. The receptors stem from a man aged 60-69 years who had recovered from COVID-19.

This clone occurred once. The chain employs TRBV7-9 and TRBJ2-3, with D maybe TRBD2 (6 bases). Trimming removed 5 bases from V and 0 bases from J, with 15 bases in between. The CDR3 length is 16 residues. Per germline, CDR1 SEHNR and CDR2 FQNEAQ (reference sequence). The CDR3 DNA follows: TGTGCCAGCAGCAATAGCGGAGCTCCTAGCACAGATACGCAGTATTTT. This sequence encodes CASSNSGAPSTDTQYF.

This chain links TRBV7-2 with TRBJ2-3, with D possibly matching TRBD2 (6 bases). The CDR3 length is 17 residues. Germline V gene data show CDR1 as SGHTA and CDR2 as FQGNSA. Trimming removed 5 bases from V and 2 bases from J, with 20 bases in between. This chain's CDR3 is CASSPIGGGAPTDTQYF. CDR3 coding DNA: TGTGCCAGCAGCCCCATCGGTGGCGGGGCCCCCACAGATACGCAGTATTTT.

V and J are TRBV4-1 and TRBJ2-7; the D gene is possibly TRBD2 (6 bases). This CDR3 is 14 amino acids long. From germline, CDR1 is MGHRA and CDR2 YSYEKL. Trimming removed 4 bases from V and 4 bases from J, with 14 bases in between. The CDR3 is CASSPRDAIYEQYF. CDR3 DNA: TGCGCCAGCAGCCCGCGGGACGCTATTTACGAGCAGTACTTC.

The chain is built from TRBV7-8 and TRBJ1-1; D not certain. The CDR3 sequence is 15 residues long. The germline V and J ends were trimmed by 1 base and 2 bases, with 11 bases remaining between them. Germline V gives CDR1 SGHVS, CDR2 FQNEAQ. The CDR3 protein is CASSLVAGGNTEAFF. Here the CDR3 DNA reads TGTGCCAGCAGCTTAGTAGCGGGTGGAAACACTGAAGCTTTCTTT.